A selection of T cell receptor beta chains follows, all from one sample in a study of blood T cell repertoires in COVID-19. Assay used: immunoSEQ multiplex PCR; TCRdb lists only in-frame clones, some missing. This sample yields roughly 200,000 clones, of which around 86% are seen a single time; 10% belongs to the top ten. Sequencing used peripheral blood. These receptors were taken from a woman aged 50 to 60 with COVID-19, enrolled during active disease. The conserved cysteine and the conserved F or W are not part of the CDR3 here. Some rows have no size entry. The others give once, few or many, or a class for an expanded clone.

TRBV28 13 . ASSPWPIDTHQAF
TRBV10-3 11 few AISGDSRGKLF
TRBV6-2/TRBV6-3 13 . ASSGRQTTNEKLF
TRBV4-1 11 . ASSQVDTGELF
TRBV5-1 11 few ASSLGGTDTQY
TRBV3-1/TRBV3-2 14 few ASSQGGARGYQPQH
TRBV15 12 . ATSRGAANNEQF
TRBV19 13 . ASSMGQGITDTQY
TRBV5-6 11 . ASSLHRISEAF
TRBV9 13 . ASSVVGQAGSTLH
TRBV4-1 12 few ASSQIGGNYGYT
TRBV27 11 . ASSSTGVGTQY
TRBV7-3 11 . ASSLRGHLEAF
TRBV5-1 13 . ASSLERGARAEAF
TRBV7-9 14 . ASTPFGARDTGELF
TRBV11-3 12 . ASSLGTGRNEQF